The rows below give T cell receptor beta chains drawn from one sample of a study of control samples from healthy donors and cancer patients. Generated by immunoSEQ multiplex PCR, the TCRdb table keeps only in-frame clones and is missing some. This sample has under 80,000 clones; approximately 93% occur once, and the top ten carry about 1.3%. Sequencing was done on a sample of PBMCs. The receptors originated from a woman in her 40s with lung cancer. Each CDR3 is given with its conserved first and last residue. The D gene is left open where the match is weak. Not every row has a clone size; where given, it reads once, few, many or a size class.

>few|TRBJ2-2|-|TRBV7-9
CASTNGGNTGELFF
TGTGCCAGCACCAACGGGGGGAACACCGGGGAGCTGTTTTTT
>-|TRBJ1-1|-|TRBV11-2
CASSSWDGKAFF
TGTGCCAGCAGCTCCTGGGACGGGAAAGCTTTCTTT
>-|TRBJ1-3|TRBD1|TRBV29-1
CSVVGPGQGNSGNTIYF
TGCAGCGTTGTTGGGCCCGGACAGGGGAACTCAGGAAACACCATATATTTT
>-|TRBJ2-1|-|TRBV21-1
CASRDASGGYNEQFF
TGTGCCAGCAGGGACGCGAGCGGGGGATACAATGAGCAGTTCTTC
>-|TRBJ1-4|-|TRBV9
CASSVGATNEKLFF
TGTGCCAGCAGCGTGGGGGCAACTAATGAAAAACTGTTTTTT
>-|TRBJ1-3|TRBD1|TRBV7-9
CASSSDRGSGNTIYF
TGTGCCAGCAGCTCCGACAGGGGCTCTGGAAACACCATATATTTT
>-|TRBJ2-5|-|TRBV6-1
CASSEAGGGAPGETQYF
TGTGCCAGCAGTGAAGCCGGAGGGGGCGCCCCAGGGGAGACCCAGTACTTC
>-|TRBJ1-1|-|TRBV6-5
CASELLAEAFF
TGTGCCAGCGAACTGCTCGCTGAAGCTTTCTTT
>-|TRBJ1-1|-|TRBV5-1
CASSPQNWNTEAFF
TGCGCCAGCAGTCCACAGAACTGGAACACTGAAGCTTTCTTT
>-|TRBJ2-2|-|TRBV7-9
CASSLAPGRLTGELFF
TGTGCCAGCAGCTTAGCCCCGGGCAGGCTCACCGGGGAGCTGTTTTTT
>-|TRBJ1-1|-|TRBV30
CAWTPGLMNTEAFF
TGTGCCTGGACCCCGGGACTAATGAACACTGAAGCTTTCTTT
>-|TRBJ1-1|-|TRBV5-1
CASSLEGGTGSEAFF
TGCGCCAGCAGCTTGGAAGGGGGGACTGGATCTGAAGCTTTCTTT
>-|TRBJ2-1|-|TRBV5-1
CASTMGSSYNEQFF
TGCGCCAGCACCATGGGGAGCTCCTACAATGAGCAGTTCTTC
>-|TRBJ1-5|-|TRBV25-1
CASSPWGGNQPQHF
TGTGCCAGCAGCCCATGGGGGGGGAATCAGCCCCAGCATTTT
>-|TRBJ1-6|-|TRBV11-3
CASSLGGGNSPLHF
TGTGCCAGCAGCTTAGGCGGGGGTAATTCACCCCTCCACTTT
>-|TRBJ1-6|-|TRBV13
CASSLGSASWNSPLHF
TGTGCCAGCAGCTTAGGCTCGGCATCCTGGAATTCACCCCTCCACTTT
>once|TRBJ2-7|-|TRBV3-1/TRBV3-2
CASSQDLRSGPGEQYF
TGTGCCAGCAGCCAAGATCTGCGGTCAGGACCGGGCGAGCAGTACTTC
>once|TRBJ2-3|TRBD2|TRBV3-1/TRBV3-2
CASSQLAGGRNTDTQYF
TGTGCCAGCAGCCAACTAGCGGGGGGGCGGAACACAGATACGCAGTATTTT
>-|TRBJ1-1|-|TRBV19
CASSMARWTEAFF
TGTGCCAGTAGTATGGCGCGGTGGACTGAAGCTTTCTTT
>once|TRBJ1-1|-|TRBV5-1
CARNVRGTEAFF
TGCGCCAGGAACGTGAGAGGCACTGAAGCTTTCTTT
>-|TRBJ2-3|TRBD2|TRBV18
CASSPLPSGVPTDTQYF
TGTGCCAGCTCACCCCTCCCAAGCGGGGTCCCCACAGATACGCAGTATTTT
>-|TRBJ2-5|-|TRBV6-5
CASSFTDLQETQYF
TGTGCCAGCAGTTTCACAGATCTCCAAGAGACCCAGTACTTC
>-|TRBJ2-3|-|TRBV2
CASNGRPSTDTQYF
TGTGCCAGCAACGGCAGGCCCAGCACAGATACGCAGTATTTT
>-|TRBJ2-3|-|TRBV9
CASSDWGRTDTQYF
TGTGCCAGCAGCGATTGGGGGAGGACAGATACGCAGTATTTT
>-|TRBJ1-5|-|TRBV6-4
CAGTKEGNQPQHF
TGTGCCGGGACGAAGGAGGGCAATCAGCCCCAGCATTTT
>-|TRBJ2-7|TRBD1|TRBV13
CASSRTGTGAYEQYF
TGTGCCAGCAGCCGAACCGGGACAGGGGCCTACGAGCAGTACTTC
>-|TRBJ1-2|-|TRBV30
CAGPFHRGYTF
TGTGCCGGACCCTTTCATCGAGGCTACACCTTC
>-|TRBJ2-7|TRBD1|TRBV6-5
CASLGQESPYEQYF
TGTGCCAGCCTCGGACAGGAAAGCCCCTACGAGCAGTACTTC
>-|TRBJ1-5|-|TRBV5-8
CASSSHGDQPQHF
TGTGCCAGCAGTTCCCATGGCGATCAGCCCCAGCATTTT
>-|TRBJ1-1|-|TRBV7-9
CASSLGTAEAFF
TGTGCCAGCAGCTTAGGGACGGCTGAAGCTTTCTTT
>-|TRBJ1-5|-|TRBV6-5
CASSPDRNQPQHF
TGTGCCAGCAGTCCCGACCGCAATCAGCCCCAGCATTTT
>-|TRBJ2-3|TRBD2|TRBV7-9
CASSLLGLAVQPSTDTQYF
TGTGCCAGCAGCTTACTGGGACTAGCGGTACAACCTAGCACAGATACGCAGTATTTT
>-|TRBJ1-6|-|TRBV6-5
CASSRTADNSPLHF
TGTGCCAGCAGCCGGACAGCCGATAATTCACCCCTCCACTTT
>once|TRBJ2-2|-|TRBV24-1
CATSWGHMNTGELFF
TGTGCCACCAGTTGGGGACATATGAACACCGGGGAGCTGTTTTTT
>-|TRBJ1-1|-|TRBV4-1
CASSTVTGLNTEAFF
TGCGCCAGCAGCACTGTCACAGGGCTGAACACTGAAGCTTTCTTT
>-|TRBJ2-2|-|TRBV24-1
CATSDFAGNTGELFF
TGTGCCACCAGTGATTTTGCGGGGAACACCGGGGAGCTGTTTTTT
>-|TRBJ2-7|TRBD2|TRBV11-2
CASRFHGGGSYEQYF
TGTGCCAGCAGGTTCCATGGGGGGGGCTCCTACGAGCAGTACTTC
>-|TRBJ1-4|TRBD1|TRBV14
CASSQGDSWNEKLFF
TGTGCCAGCAGCCAAGGGGACAGCTGGAATGAAAAACTGTTTTTT
>-|TRBJ2-7|-|TRBV3-1/TRBV3-2
CASSQGGASYEQYF
TGTGCCAGCAGCCAAGGAGGCGCTTCCTACGAGCAGTACTTC
>-|TRBJ1-5|-|TRBV5-4
CASSLYGISNQPQHF
TGTGCCAGCAGCTTGTACGGGATAAGCAATCAGCCCCAGCATTTT
>-|TRBJ1-1|-|TRBV14
CASSPMISYQGMNTEAFF
TGTGCCAGCAGCCCGATGATATCCTACCAGGGGATGAACACTGAAGCTTTCTTT
>-|TRBJ1-3|TRBD1|TRBV11-3
CASGDRGSGNTIYF
TGTGCCAGCGGGGACAGGGGCTCTGGAAACACCATATATTTT
>-|TRBJ1-1|-|TRBV30
CAWSVGVNTEAFF
TGTGCCTGGAGTGTGGGGGTGAACACTGAAGCTTTCTTT
>-|TRBJ2-1|TRBD2|TRBV7-2
CASSLVGIAGVYNEQFF
TGTGCCAGCAGCTTAGTCGGGATAGCGGGGGTCTACAATGAGCAGTTCTTC
>-|TRBJ2-7|TRBD2|TRBV7-9
CASGDVRGGYEQYF
TGTGCCAGCGGCGACGTGCGGGGGGGCTACGAGCAGTACTTC
>-|TRBJ1-1|-|TRBV28
CASRLYTEAFF
TGTGCCAGCAGACTTTACACTGAAGCTTTCTTT
>-|TRBJ1-2|-|TRBV19
CASSMSGRDGYTF
TGTGCCAGTAGTATGTCTGGGCGAGACGGCTACACCTTC
>-|TRBJ1-1|-|TRBV6-2/TRBV6-3
CASSYGTPGFTEAFF
TGTGCCAGCAGTTACGGGACACCCGGGTTCACTGAAGCTTTCTTT
>-|TRBJ2-7|TRBD1|TRBV6-5
CASSRQGPPYEQYF
TGTGCCAGCAGTAGACAGGGTCCTCCCTACGAGCAGTACTTC
>-|TRBJ1-6|TRBD1|TRBV2
CASKETGYNSPLHF
TGTGCCAGCAAGGAGACAGGGTATAATTCACCCCTCCACTTT
>-|TRBJ1-5|TRBD1|TRBV7-8
CASSSGTGFEQPQHF
TGTGCCAGCAGCTCCGGGACAGGGTTCGAGCAGCCCCAGCATTTT
>-|TRBJ1-5|TRBD1|TRBV10-3
CATAESGTGSLQPQHF
TGTGCCACCGCTGAAAGTGGGACAGGGTCTTTACAGCCCCAGCATTTT
>-|TRBJ1-1|-|TRBV30
CAWSVRAVGVGAFF
TGTGCCTGGAGTGTACGAGCAGTTGGGGTAGGGGCTTTCTTT
>-|TRBJ1-1|-|TRBV19
CASSIDRGGTEAFF
TGTGCCAGTAGTATAGATCGGGGGGGGACTGAAGCTTTCTTT
>-|TRBJ1-6|-|TRBV9
CASSVVSNSPLHF
TGTGCCAGCAGCGTAGTCAGTAATTCACCCCTCCACTTT
>-|TRBJ2-6|-|TRBV7-8
CASSLRRGSGANVLTF
TGTGCCAGCAGCCTAAGGAGGGGCTCTGGGGCCAACGTCCTGACTTTC
>-|TRBJ1-5|-|TRBV12-5
CASGQTGSGNQPQHF
TGTGCTAGTGGACAAACAGGGTCCGGCAATCAGCCCCAGCATTTT
>-|TRBJ1-1|-|TRBV30
CAWSFMVTEAFF
TGTGCCTGGAGTTTTATGGTGACTGAAGCTTTCTTT
>-|TRBJ2-3|-|TRBV27
CATSWGGDTQYF
TGTGCCACCTCGTGGGGTGGAGATACGCAGTATTTT
>-|TRBJ1-5|TRBD1|TRBV27
CASSLLGQGDQPQHF
TGTGCCAGCAGTTTACTGGGACAGGGGGATCAGCCCCAGCATTTT